This is a list of T cell receptor beta chains from one sample in a study of cytomegalovirus exposure and HLA in healthy donors. Assay used: immunoSEQ multiplex PCR; TCRdb lists only in-frame clones, some missing. This sample carries about 150,000 clones, 75% to 90% of them seen once, and the ten largest clones take 1.2%. Sequencing input: PBMCs. These receptors came from a boy aged 2 to 10 in good health and CMV-seronegative. Both conserved end residues are part of each CDR3. Each record gives: J gene, clone size, V gene, D gene, CDR3 protein, CDR3 DNA. D genes are given only for firm matches. Not all rows give a size; the values are once, few, many and, for expanded clones, a class.

TRBJ2-3,-,TRBV7-9,TRBD2,CASSLVASGRSRTDTQYF,TGTGCCAGCAGCTTAGTGGCTAGCGGGAGATCTCGCACAGATACGCAGTATTTT
TRBJ1-3,-,TRBV15,-,CATSSPGEPSGNTIYF,TGTGCCACCAGCAGTCCAGGGGAACCTTCAGGAAACACCATATATTTT
TRBJ1-6,few,TRBV7-9,TRBD1,CASRGGAGNSPLHF,TGTGCCAGCAGAGGGGGCGCGGGAAATTCACCCCTCCACTTT
TRBJ2-5,-,TRBV7-2,TRBD2,CASGRGARVQETQYF,TGTGCCAGCGGGCGGGGGGCACGGGTACAAGAGACCCAGTACTTC
TRBJ1-2,-,TRBV30,TRBD1,CAWSTDREYGYTF,TGTGCCTGGAGTACGGACAGGGAATATGGCTACACCTTC
TRBJ2-3,-,TRBV11-2,-,CASRGLGTDTQYF,TGTGCCAGCAGAGGACTGGGCACAGATACGCAGTATTTT
TRBJ1-3,-,TRBV30,-,CAWSGLSGNTIYF,TGTGCCTGGAGTGGTCTGTCTGGAAACACCATATATTTT
TRBJ1-1,-,TRBV4-3,-,CASSHLWPYTEAFF,TGCGCCAGCAGCCACCTCTGGCCGTACACTGAAGCTTTCTTT
TRBJ2-7,-,TRBV28,-,CASSFRVGVTYEQYF,TGTGCCAGCAGTTTTCGCGTGGGAGTAACGTACGAGCAGTACTTC
TRBJ1-6,few,TRBV27,-,CASSLAGYSPLHF,TGTGCCAGCAGTTTAGCAGGTTACTCACCCCTCCACTTT
TRBJ2-1,-,TRBV5-3,TRBD2,CARRPSGKFYNEQFF,TGTGCCAGAAGACCTAGCGGGAAGTTCTACAATGAGCAGTTCTTC
TRBJ2-2,-,TRBV11-3,TRBD2,CASSLLLAGVAGELFF,TGTGCCAGCAGCCTACTACTAGCGGGAGTGGCCGGGGAGCTGTTTTTT
TRBJ2-5,-,TRBV29-1,-,CSGRRGTQETQYF,TGCAGCGGAAGGCGGGGGACACAAGAGACCCAGTACTTC
TRBJ1-2,once,TRBV30,-,CAWSIGLYGYTF,TGTGCCTGGAGTATCGGACTCTATGGCTACACCTTC
TRBJ2-7,-,TRBV27,TRBD1,CASSLRTGAYYEQYF,TGTGCCAGCAGTTTAAGGACAGGGGCGTATTACGAGCAGTACTTC
TRBJ1-2,-,TRBV7-9,-,CASSPMGGRDYGYTF,TGTGCCAGCAGCCCGATGGGGGGGCGCGACTATGGCTACACCTTC
TRBJ2-5,-,TRBV5-1,TRBD2,CASSPVGLLAEETQYF,TGCGCCAGCAGCCCCGTAGGGTTACTAGCGGAAGAGACCCAGTACTTC
TRBJ2-4,once,TRBV6-5,-,CASSYAARGIQYF,TGTGCCAGCAGTTACGCCGCCCGGGGTATTCAGTACTTC
TRBJ2-6,-,TRBV5-1,-,CASSLRAGGANVLTF,TGCGCCAGCAGCTTGCGGGCGGGTGGGGCCAACGTCCTGACTTTC
TRBJ2-5,-,TRBV2,TRBD2,CASLRGAQETQYF,TGTGCCAGCCTGCGGGGGGCCCAAGAGACCCAGTACTTC
TRBJ2-3,-,TRBV6-1,TRBD2,CASSEGGLAGGTDTQYF,TGTGCCAGCAGTGAAGGGGGACTAGCGGGGGGTACAGATACGCAGTATTTT
TRBJ2-3,once,TRBV7-9,-,CASSLGGPGTDTQYF,TGTGCCAGCAGCTTAGGGGGGCCAGGCACAGATACGCAGTATTTT
TRBJ2-3,-,TRBV11-2,-,CASSLVGESGSDTQYF,TGTGCCAGCAGCTTAGTCGGGGAAAGTGGTTCAGATACGCAGTATTTT
TRBJ2-3,-,TRBV11-2,TRBD2,CASSLTPPRRGGTDTQYF,TGTGCCAGCAGCTTAACCCCCCCAAGGCGGGGGGGAACAGATACGCAGTATTTT
TRBJ2-5,once,TRBV5-5,TRBD2,CASSLAGRGGETQYF,TGTGCCAGCAGCCTAGCGGGAAGGGGTGGAGAGACCCAGTACTTC
TRBJ1-3,-,TRBV7-9,TRBD1,CASSLGQGGSTIYF,TGTGCCAGCAGCTTAGGACAGGGTGGAAGCACCATATATTTT
TRBJ1-5,-,TRBV6-5,-,CASSAGANNQPQHF,TGTGCCAGCAGTGCGGGGGCCAACAATCAGCCCCAGCATTTT
TRBJ2-5,-,TRBV5-4,-,CASSLDAKETQYF,TGTGCCAGCAGCTTGGACGCGAAGGAGACCCAGTACTTC
TRBJ2-1,-,TRBV7-2,-,CASSLVEGGPLDEQFF,TGTGCCAGCAGCTTAGTAGAGGGGGGGCCTTTGGATGAGCAGTTCTTC
TRBJ2-1,-,TRBV7-2,TRBD2,CASSSPGSGLAISEQFF,TGTGCCAGCAGCTCCCCGGGATCGGGACTAGCGATAAGTGAGCAGTTCTTC
TRBJ2-4,-,TRBV12-2,-,CASRSLRPGAAKNIQYF,TGTGCAAGTCGCTCCCTTAGGCCGGGTGCAGCCAAAAACATTCAGTACTTC
TRBJ2-1,-,TRBV5-1,TRBD2,CASSLGVGAGGPDNEQFF,TGCGCCAGCAGCTTGGGAGTTGGAGCGGGAGGGCCTGACAATGAGCAGTTCTTC
TRBJ1-2,-,TRBV5-6,TRBD1,CASSFDRDHGYTF,TGTGCCAGCAGCTTCGACAGGGACCATGGCTACACCTTC
TRBJ1-2,-,TRBV6-1,-,CASMDPGGGYTF,TGTGCCAGCATGGACCCAGGAGGGGGCTACACCTTC
TRBJ1-1,few,TRBV29-1,TRBD1,CSVRQGASTEAFF,TGCAGCGTTCGACAGGGGGCGAGCACTGAAGCTTTCTTT
TRBJ1-3,-,TRBV30,TRBD1,CAWSVSTGLSGNTIYF,TGTGCCTGGAGTGTCTCGACAGGGTTAAGTGGAAACACCATATATTTT